Below, 15 T cell receptor beta chains from the same sample are listed, as sequenced in a study of blood T cell repertoires in COVID-19. Measured with immunoSEQ multiplex PCR; TCRdb has only the in-frame clones, and not every one. Of 250,000 to 300,000 clones listed, 88% are singletons. Material for sequencing was peripheral blood. These receptors came from a woman in her thirties or forties who had recovered from COVID-19.

The chain couples TRBV2 to TRBJ1-2; unclear D gene. This CDR3 comprises 12 residues. The germline V gene has CDR1 SNHLY and CDR2 FYNNEI. Trimming removed 5 bases from V and 7 bases from J, with 11 bases in between. The CDR3 sequence is CASSRRVGGYTF. The CDR3 DNA is TGTGCCAGCAGTCGGAGGGTGGGTGGCTACACCTTC. The complete variable domain, with remaining parts taken from reference TRBV2 and TRBJ1-2, reads EPEVTQTPSHQVTQMGQEVILRCVPISNHLYFYWYRQILGQKVEFLVSFYNNEISEKSEIFDDQFSVERPDGSNFTLKIRSTKLEDSAMYFCASSRRVGGYTFGSGTRLTVV.

This clone has a single count. This sequence joins TRBV6-2 or TRBV6-3 and TRBJ2-7; TRBD1 agrees at 12 bases. Looked up from germline, CDR1 is MNHEY and CDR2 is SVGEGT. Germline trimming cut 4 bases from V and 2 bases from J; bases unmatched to any gene: 3. The CDR3 totals 15 residues. The CDR3 region has the DNA TGTGCCAGCAGTTGGGGACAGGGGGCGGCCTACGAGCAGTACTTC. Translating gives CASSWGQGAAYEQYF.

The rearrangement joins TRBV9 to TRBJ1-5; D might be TRBD1 (5 bases). Germline CDR1 reads SGDLS; CDR2 reads YYNGEE. Deletions cut 0 bases from V and 4 bases from J, with 11 bases between. The CDR3 has 15 amino acids. The CDR3 DNA reads as TGTGCCAGCAGCGTAGGTAGGGGCTGGAATCAGCCCCAGCATTTT. The encoded protein is CASSVGRGWNQPQHF. Variable domain in full (rest from reference TRBV9 and TRBJ1-5): DSGVTQTPKHLITATGQRVTLRCSPRSGDLSVYWYQQSLDQGLQFLIQYYNGEERAKGNILERFSAQQFPDLHSELNLSSLELGDSALYFCASSVGRGWNQPQHFGDGTRLSIL.

This rearrangement joins TRBV19 to TRBJ1-4; TRBD1 matches 11 bases. Germline V gene sequence: CDR1 LNHDA, CDR2 SQIVND (reference sequence). The trim removed 4 bases at V and 7 bases at J, leaving 5 bases unmatched. The CDR3 is 15 residues long. The CDR3 reads CASSRRGQGAEKLFF. DNA for the CDR3: TGTGCCAGTAGTAGGAGAGGACAGGGGGCTGAAAAACTGTTTTTT.

The chain employs TRBV6-5 and TRBJ2-1; 8 bases map to TRBD1. The CDR3 is 15 residues long. V lost 7 bases to trimming and J lost 6 bases; unmatched junction nucleotides: 11. CDR1 is MNHEY, CDR2 SVGAGI, per germline. CDR3 in DNA: TGTGCCAGCAATGGGCAGGGGGCGTTGGTCAATGAGCAGTTCTTC. Amino acid sequence: CASNGQGALVNEQFF.

This chain links TRBV7-2 with TRBJ1-2, with 8 bases aligning to TRBD1. There are 13 residues in the CDR3. From germline, CDR1 is SGHTA and CDR2 FQGNSA. J was trimmed by 8 bases and V by 5 bases; bases with no gene match: 7. CDR3 region: CASSEDRVRGYTF. CDR3 in DNA: TGTGCCAGCAGCGAGGACAGGGTGAGAGGCTACACCTTC.

The J gene is TRBJ2-7, the V gene TRBV23-1; D is ambiguous. TRBV23-1 is an ORF, and what it does is uncertain. V lost 11 bases and J 5 bases, leaving 13 bases between the germline ends. This CDR3 has 11 residues. In nucleotides, the CDR3 is TGCGCCCGATGGGCCTGGAACGAGCAGTACTTC. This codes for CARWAWNEQYF.

This rearrangement joins TRBV27 to TRBJ2-7, with unresolved D. V lost 5 bases and J lost 0, with 5 bases in between. This CDR3 is 12 amino acids long. CDR1 MNHEY and CDR2 SMNVEV come from the germline V gene (reference sequence). The CDR3 sequence is CASSPLSYEQYF. The CDR3 bases are TGTGCCAGCAGTCCACTCTCCTACGAGCAGTACTTC.

This rearrangement joins TRBV10-3 to TRBJ2-3, with D perhaps matching TRBD2 (6 bases). The CDR3 extends over 15 amino acids. Trimming removed 7 bases from V and 4 bases from J, with 18 bases in between. Germline V gene lookup returns CDR1 ENHRY and CDR2 SYGVKD. CDR3 in DNA: TGTGCCATCAACCCGGGCCCGCCGGGGGCAGATACGCAGTATTTT. Translation: CAINPGPPGADTQYF.

The CDR3 DNA sequence: TGTGCCAGCTCCCCCCAGGGACAGGTGGGTGAGCAGTTCTTC. Translated, it gives CASSPQGQVGEQFF. The chain uses TRBV18 and TRBJ2-1, with 8 positions matching TRBD1. Germline assignment: CDR1 KGHSH and CDR2 LQKENI. The CDR3 has 14 amino acids. After removal of 6 bases from V and 9 bases from J, the junction contained 10 bases not matched to a gene. Looking up the rest from reference TRBV18 and TRBJ2-1 gives the full variable domain: NAGVMQNPRHLVRRRGQEARLRCSPMKGHSHVYWYRQLPEEGLKFMVYLQKENIIDESGMPKERFSAEFPKEGPSILRIQQVVRGDSAAYFCASSPQGQVGEQFFGPGTRLTVL.

The rearrangement joins TRBV20-1 to TRBJ1-1; weak D call: TRBD1 (6 bases). The CDR3 is 13 amino acids. V lost 3 bases, J lost 2 bases, and 10 bases lay in between. Per the germline V gene, CDR1 is DFQATT and CDR2 is SNEGSKA (reference sequence). In nucleotides, the CDR3 is TGCAGTGCTAGTCGACAGGCCAACACTGAAGCTTTCTTT. This encodes CSASRQANTEAFF.

The gene calls are TRBV14 and TRBJ2-5; D remains unclear. This CDR3 is built from 17 residues. Looked up from germline, CDR1 is SGHDN and CDR2 is FVKESK. Trimming removed 5 bases at V and 1 base at J, with 20 bases between. The CDR3 loop is CASSFPSARSSQETQYF. In nucleotides, the CDR3 is TGTGCCAGCAGCTTCCCGAGTGCGCGGAGTTCCCAAGAGACCCAGTACTTC.

The V call is TRBV27, the J call TRBJ1-4, with D perhaps TRBD1 (6 bases). The CDR3 is 11 residues long. The germline V gene encodes CDR1 MNHEY and CDR2 SMNVEV (reference sequence). V lost 5 bases, J lost 12 bases, and 10 bases lay in between. The CDR3 DNA sequence: TGTGCCAGCAGTCTACAGGGTCAACTGTTTTTT. Protein: CASSLQGQLFF.

The J gene is TRBJ2-2, the V gene TRBV6-5; D remains unclear. Between the trimmed V and J ends, which lost 4 bases and 0 bases, there was a span of 9 bases. This CDR3 contains 15 residues. Germline values: CDR1 MNHEY, CDR2 SVGAGI. For the CDR3, the DNA is TGTGCCAGCAGTTCTCAGACAACGAACACCGGGGAGCTGTTTTTT. Residues: CASSSQTTNTGELFF.

The chain joins TRBV20-1 to TRBJ2-7; no firm D call. The CDR3 is 10 amino acids. Germline CDR1 is DFQATT and CDR2 is SNEGSKA (reference sequence). V gave up 2 bases and J gave up 4 bases, with 3 bases separating them. DNA for the CDR3: TGCAGTGCTAGACAGTACGAGCAGTACTTC. Residues: CSARQYEQYF.